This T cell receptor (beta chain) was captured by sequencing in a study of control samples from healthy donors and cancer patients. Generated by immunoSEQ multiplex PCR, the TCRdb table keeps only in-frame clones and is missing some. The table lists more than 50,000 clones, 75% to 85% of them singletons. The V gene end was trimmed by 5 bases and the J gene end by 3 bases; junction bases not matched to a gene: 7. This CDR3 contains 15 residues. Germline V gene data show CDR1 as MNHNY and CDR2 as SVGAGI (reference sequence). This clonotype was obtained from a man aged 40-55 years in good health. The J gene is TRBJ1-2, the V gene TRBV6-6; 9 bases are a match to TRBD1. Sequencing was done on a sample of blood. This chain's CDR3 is CASSPRQGVDYGYTF. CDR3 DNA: TGTGCCAGCAGTCCACGACAGGGGGTAGACTATGGCTACACCTTC.